What follows are 24 T cell receptor beta chains derived from one specimen sequenced in a study of blood T cell repertoires in COVID-19. The protocol was immunoSEQ multiplex PCR, while the TCRdb copy is restricted to in-frame clones and leaves out a portion. The data hold more than 60,000 clones, with around 80% observed a single time. Sequences were obtained from peripheral blood. These receptors were obtained from a man between 50 and 59 years old with COVID-19, enrolled during active disease.

This chain connects TRBV6-5 to TRBJ2-5; 8 bases agree with TRBD1. Germline V gene lookup returns CDR1 MNHEY and CDR2 SVGAGI. The length of the CDR3 is 15 residues. V was pared by 5 bases and J by 5 bases, with 10 bases of the junction left unmatched. The CDR3 here is CASSPTRTGRETQYF. DNA of the CDR3: TGTGCCAGCAGTCCTACTCGGACAGGGAGGGAGACCCAGTACTTC.

This chain links TRBV5-1 with TRBJ2-5; no clear D gene. CDR3 length equals 15 residues. Germline assignment: CDR1 SGHRS and CDR2 YFSETQ. V gave up 0 bases and J gave up 5 bases, with 14 bases separating them. CDR3 sequence reads: CASSLVGSPGETQYF. The CDR3 nucleotides are TGCGCCAGCAGCTTGGTGGGCTCACCTGGGGAGACCCAGTACTTC.

The J gene is TRBJ1-2, the V gene TRBV2; 11 bases are shared with TRBD1. Germline V CDR1 and CDR2: SNHLY, FYNNEI. This CDR3 is built from 15 residues. The J segment lost 8 bases and the V segment lost 4 bases, leaving 9 bases of the junction unmatched. The CDR3 reads CASSGEGQGAGGYTF. The DNA for the CDR3 is TGTGCCAGCAGTGGCGAAGGACAGGGGGCTGGAGGCTACACCTTC.

This clone appeared a few times. The chain employs TRBV7-8 and TRBJ1-4; 7 positions match TRBD1. Trimming at V came to 2 bases and at J to 6 bases, leaving 9 bases not matched to a gene. This CDR3 has 16 amino acids. Germline V gives CDR1 SGHVS, CDR2 FQNEAQ. CDR3 loop: CASSLWPPTGDEKLFF. The CDR3 bases are TGTGCCAGCAGCTTATGGCCGCCAACAGGGGATGAAAAACTGTTTTTT.

The chain couples TRBV6-1 to TRBJ2-4, with D uncertain. V lost 3 bases and J lost 0, with 3 bases in between. From germline, CDR1 is MNHNS and CDR2 SASEGT. This CDR3 comprises 13 residues. CDR3 protein: CASSDVAKNIQYF. The CDR3 DNA sequence: TGTGCCAGCAGTGACGTAGCCAAAAACATTCAGTACTTC.

The CDR3 here is CASSQPGQGLGGNNEQFF. In DNA form, the CDR3 reads TGTGCCAGCTCACAACCGGGACAGGGATTAGGAGGGAACAATGAGCAGTTCTTC. This rearrangement joins TRBV18 to TRBJ2-1; 9 bases align to TRBD1. The germline V gene encodes CDR1 KGHSH and CDR2 LQKENI. CDR3 length equals 18 residues. Trimming removed 4 bases from V and 5 bases from J; junction bases left unmatched: 15.

The V and J genes are TRBV2 and TRBJ2-7; TRBD1 aligns across 11 bases. The CDR3 runs to 17 residues. Losses at the gene ends were 2 bases for V and 9 bases for J; bases not matched to a gene: 15. Germline loops: CDR1 SNHLY, CDR2 FYNNEI. Here the CDR3 reads CASSERDIGTGGSGQYF. As DNA, the CDR3 is TGTGCCAGCAGTGAACGTGATATCGGGACAGGGGGTAGCGGGCAGTACTTC.

This clone was seen more than once but under ten times. This chain links TRBV4-2 with TRBJ2-3; D remains ambiguous. This CDR3 has 14 amino acids. V gave up 4 bases and J gave up 2 bases, with 10 bases separating them. Germline V gene data show CDR1 as LGHNA and CDR2 as YNFKEQ. The CDR3 is CASSLRRFTDTQYF. The CDR3, as DNA: TGTGCCAGCAGCCTGAGGCGGTTCACAGATACGCAGTATTTT.

The V gene is TRBV27, the J gene TRBJ1-6; D unresolved. CDR1 is MNHEY, CDR2 SMNVEV, per germline (reference sequence). Trimming shortened V by 5 bases and J by 7 bases, and 6 bases separated the two germline ends. The CDR3 contains 12 residues. DNA for the CDR3: TGTGCCAGCAGTATTATAAATTCACCCCTCCACTTT. It translates to CASSIINSPLHF.

This clone has only a few counts. This chain links TRBV5-6 with TRBJ2-7, with TRBD1 as a possible D gene (5 bases). V was trimmed by 2 bases and J by 2 bases, leaving 14 bases between them. Germline V lookup: CDR1 SGHDT, CDR2 YYEEEE. This CDR3 region has 15 residues. CDR3 DNA sequence: TGTGCCAGCAGCTTTAGGCAGGGAAAGACCTACGAGCAGTACTTC. This translates into CASSFRQGKTYEQYF.

The chain has TRBV5-6 and TRBJ2-3; TRBD2 aligns across 10 bases. After removal of 3 bases from V and 0 bases from J, the junction contained 13 bases not matched to a gene. Germline CDR1 SGHDT, CDR2 YYEEEE. The CDR3 consists of 19 residues. CDR3 coding DNA: TGTGCCAGCAGCTATACCACCGGGACTAGCGCGACAAGCACAGATACGCAGTATTTT. It translates to CASSYTTGTSATSTDTQYF.

The J gene is TRBJ2-7, the V gene TRBV9; D gene uncertain. Germline V lookup: CDR1 SGDLS, CDR2 YYNGEE. Trimming stripped 4 bases from V and 2 bases from J, with 16 bases between. This CDR3 spans 15 amino acids. In nucleotides, the CDR3 is TGTGCCAGCAGCTCGGGTGGGTCAGTGACCTACGAGCAGTACTTC. This translates into CASSSGGSVTYEQYF.

This chain connects TRBV6-6 to TRBJ1-5, with unresolved D. V dropped 2 bases and J dropped 0 bases, with 5 bases sitting between them. CDR1 and CDR2 from the germline V gene are MNHNY and SVGAGI (reference sequence). CDR3 length equals 14 residues. The CDR3 region is CASSYGLSNQPQHF. The CDR3 DNA sequence: TGTGCCAGCAGTTACGGGCTTAGCAATCAGCCCCAGCATTTT.

This chain connects TRBV6-5 to TRBJ2-7, with 8 bases lining up with TRBD1. Germline V gene data show CDR1 as MNHEY and CDR2 as SVGAGI. This CDR3 region has 15 residues. V lost 6 bases and J lost 3; bases outside the gene matches: 10. CDR3 bases: TGTGCCAGCAGACCCGGGACAGGACACCACTACGAGCAGTACTTC. This codes for CASRPGTGHHYEQYF.

The rearrangement uses TRBV19 and TRBJ2-7; 9 bases map to TRBD1. V lost 5 bases and J lost 3; bases outside the gene matches: 8. The CDR3 runs to 15 residues. In germline, CDR1 is LNHDA, CDR2 SQIVND (reference sequence). Written as DNA, the CDR3 is TGTGCCAGTAGTTCCCTCGGGACAGGGAACTACGAGCAGTACTTC. Protein: CASSSLGTGNYEQYF.

CDR3 sequence: CASSPGQGDSPLHF. In DNA form, the CDR3 reads TGTGCCAGCAGCCCAGGACAGGGAGATTCACCCCTCCACTTT. The chain recombines TRBV7-3 with TRBJ1-6; 8 bases align to TRBD1. The junction had 5 bases not matched to a gene; V was cut back by 5 bases and J by 8 bases. In germline, CDR1 is SGHTA, CDR2 FQGTGA. The CDR3 totals 14 residues.

This clone was recorded only once. The chain joins TRBV10-1 to TRBJ2-1; D not certain. Germline V CDR1 and CDR2: WNHNN, SYGVQD (reference sequence). V was shortened by 4 bases and J by 0 bases, with 7 bases between the two germline ends. The CDR3 sequence is 14 residues long. This CDR3 reads CASSAYPSYNEQFF. The DNA of the CDR3 is TGCGCCAGCAGTGCCTATCCCTCCTACAATGAGCAGTTCTTC.

The genes are TRBV18 and TRBJ2-1; D might be TRBD2 (7 bases). V was shortened by 3 bases and J by 4 bases, with 16 bases between the two germline ends. The CDR3 has 16 amino acids. CDR1 and CDR2 (germline): KGHSH, LQKENI. In nucleotides, the CDR3 is TGTGCCAGCTCACCGCAAGGGGGGGGCATATACAATGAGCAGTTCTTC. This translates into CASSPQGGGIYNEQFF.

V usage is TRBV19 and J usage is TRBJ2-7, with 8 bases aligning to TRBD2. Unmatched junction bases numbered 4, after V lost 1 base and J lost 5 bases. The CDR3 totals 14 residues. Looked up from germline, CDR1 is LNHDA and CDR2 is SQIVND (reference sequence). CDR3 in amino acids: CASSIGIGRDEQYF. DNA of the CDR3: TGTGCCAGTAGTATAGGCATCGGGAGGGACGAGCAGTACTTC.

The chain joins TRBV30 to TRBJ1-1; possible D gene TRBD1, 5 bases. CDR3 length: 14 residues. CDR1 is GTSNPN, CDR2 SVGIG, per germline (reference sequence). Trimming removed 4 bases at V and 3 bases at J, with 15 bases between. The CDR3 coding sequence is TGTGCCTGGACAAGGATGGGGCGAGACACTGAAGCTTTCTTT. Protein: CAWTRMGRDTEAFF.

The chain joins TRBV5-3 to TRBJ2-4, with TRBD2 matching 15 bases. TRBV5-3 is annotated as an ORF whose role is uncertain. There are 19 residues in the CDR3. The V gene end was trimmed by 5 bases and the J gene end by 2 bases; junction bases not matched to a gene: 11. CDR3 bases: TGTGCCAGAAGGTATCCGGGACTAGCGGGGGGCACTACCAAAAACATTCAGTACTTC. This gives the protein CARRYPGLAGGTTKNIQYF.

The chain joins TRBV10-3 to TRBJ1-4, with D tentatively TRBD1 (6 bases). CDR3 length: 17 amino acids. The germline V and J ends were trimmed by 6 bases and 1 base, with 18 bases remaining between them. CDR1 is ENHRY, CDR2 SYGVKD, per germline. Here the CDR3 reads CAIRISTGLGTNEKLFF. Here the CDR3 DNA reads TGTGCCATCAGGATATCTACAGGGTTAGGAACTAATGAAAAACTGTTTTTT.

The CDR3 protein is CASSRTGGRNQPQHF. The CDR3 region has the DNA TGTGCCAGCAGCCGGACAGGGGGAAGGAATCAGCCCCAGCATTTT. The chain joins TRBV11-2 to TRBJ1-5; 10 bases align to TRBD1. The J segment lost 4 bases and the V segment lost 5 bases, leaving 5 bases of the junction unmatched. Germline CDR1 SGHAT, CDR2 FQNNGV. The CDR3 sequence is 15 residues long.

This chain links TRBV29-1 with TRBJ2-3, with 10 bases fitting TRBD1. The trim removed 0 bases at V and 8 bases at J, leaving 11 bases unmatched. Germline V CDR1 and CDR2: SQVTM, ANQGSEA. This CDR3 region has 16 residues. The CDR3 here is CSVEDPGQGVPGTQYF. The CDR3 DNA reads as TGCAGCGTTGAAGATCCCGGACAGGGGGTGCCCGGTACGCAGTATTTT.